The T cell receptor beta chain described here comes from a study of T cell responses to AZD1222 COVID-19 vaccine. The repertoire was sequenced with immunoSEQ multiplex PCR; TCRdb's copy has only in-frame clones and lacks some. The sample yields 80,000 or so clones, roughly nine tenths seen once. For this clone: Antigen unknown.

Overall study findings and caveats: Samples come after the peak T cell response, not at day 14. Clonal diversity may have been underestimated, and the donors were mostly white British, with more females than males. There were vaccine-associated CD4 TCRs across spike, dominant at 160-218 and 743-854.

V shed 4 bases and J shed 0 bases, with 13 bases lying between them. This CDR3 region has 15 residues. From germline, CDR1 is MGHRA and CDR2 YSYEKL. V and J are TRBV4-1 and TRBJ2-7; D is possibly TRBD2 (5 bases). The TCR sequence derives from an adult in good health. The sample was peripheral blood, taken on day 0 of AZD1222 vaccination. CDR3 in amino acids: CASSRGGGSSYEQYF. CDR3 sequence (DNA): TGCGCCAGCAGCCGCGGAGGTGGGAGCTCCTACGAGCAGTACTTC.